Sequencing of this TCR beta chain was carried out in a study of cytomegalovirus exposure and HLA in healthy donors. Amplification used 60 Vbeta primers and 13 Jbeta primers. Assay used: immunoSEQ multiplex PCR; TCRdb lists only in-frame clones, some missing. Found here are under 150,000 clones, around two thirds of them singletons; the top ten hold roughly 2.5%. This TCR came from a woman aged 40 to 50 in good health and CMV-seronegative. The material sequenced was PBMCs.

The CDR3: CASSSEPGQGAYEQYF. CDR3 nucleotide sequence: TGCGCCAGCAGCTCGGAACCGGGACAAGGCGCCTACGAGCAGTACTTC. The V call is TRBV5-1, the J call TRBJ2-7, with D possibly TRBD1 on 6 matching bases. The CDR3 has 16 amino acids. Germline CDR1 SGHRS, CDR2 YFSETQ. V lost 3 bases and J 2 bases, leaving 18 bases between the germline ends.